This T cell receptor (beta chain) stems from a study of OX40 agonist ivuxolimab in advanced cancers. This CDR3 comprises 16 residues. The germline V gene encodes CDR1 SGDLS and CDR2 YYNGEE. V was pared by 0 bases and J by 5 bases, with 17 bases between. Sequencing was performed with immunoSEQ multiplex PCR; in TCRdb, only in-frame clones are kept and a portion is missing. The repertoire consists of some 78,000 clones, with roughly 92% occurring once and the leading ten covering 2.5% to 3.5%. The material sequenced was CD4+ or CD8+ T cells sorted from blood, taken in a trial of the OX40 agonist ivuxolimab. The receptor was derived from an adult with an advanced solid tumor such as melanoma, head and neck, liver or kidney cancer. J is TRBJ1-2 and V is TRBV9; D unresolved. The CDR3 spells CASSVGVGAPGYGYTF. In DNA form, the CDR3 reads TGTGCCAGCAGCGTAGGGGTGGGTGCCCCCGGGTATGGCTACACCTTC.